A selection of T cell receptor beta chains follows, all from one sample in a study of shared clonotypes between healthy human individuals. Profiled with immunoSEQ multiplex PCR; TCRdb holds only in-frame clones, not every one. In the table there are hundreds of thousands of clones, 90% to 95% of which are singletons. Sequenced material: naive CD8+ T cells sorted from blood. These receptors came from a woman younger than 45 in good health. Each CDR3 is given with its conserved first and last residue. For some rows the clone size is stated as once, few or many, or as a class when expanded; others skip it.

J gene	CDR3 length	clone size	V gene	CDR3 protein
TRBJ1-3	15	NA	TRBV9	CASSVGRGQRNTIYF
TRBJ2-1	19	NA	TRBV28	CASSLRRESFKGSYNEQFF
TRBJ1-2	12	NA	TRBV28	CASITAKGGYTF
TRBJ1-3	11	NA	TRBV9	CASSTGNTIYF
TRBJ2-7	18	NA	TRBV6-1	CASSAPQGESGSVLEQYF
TRBJ1-2	17	NA	TRBV29-1	CSVEALQENHPLYGYTF
TRBJ1-1	15	NA	TRBV7-9	CASSLEQGTGTEAFF
TRBJ2-7	12	NA	TRBV2	CASSERGYEQYF
TRBJ2-3	14	NA	TRBV7-9	CASSWPLRTDTQYF
TRBJ2-7	14	NA	TRBV28	CASRGDETNYEQYF
TRBJ2-1	15	NA	TRBV7-6	CASSYTSGGGNEQFF
TRBJ2-3	16	NA	TRBV6-1	CASSEVLAGGTDTQYF
TRBJ2-6	15	NA	TRBV27	CASSFTGTGANVLTF
TRBJ1-1	14	few	TRBV4-1	CASSQRSMNTEAFF